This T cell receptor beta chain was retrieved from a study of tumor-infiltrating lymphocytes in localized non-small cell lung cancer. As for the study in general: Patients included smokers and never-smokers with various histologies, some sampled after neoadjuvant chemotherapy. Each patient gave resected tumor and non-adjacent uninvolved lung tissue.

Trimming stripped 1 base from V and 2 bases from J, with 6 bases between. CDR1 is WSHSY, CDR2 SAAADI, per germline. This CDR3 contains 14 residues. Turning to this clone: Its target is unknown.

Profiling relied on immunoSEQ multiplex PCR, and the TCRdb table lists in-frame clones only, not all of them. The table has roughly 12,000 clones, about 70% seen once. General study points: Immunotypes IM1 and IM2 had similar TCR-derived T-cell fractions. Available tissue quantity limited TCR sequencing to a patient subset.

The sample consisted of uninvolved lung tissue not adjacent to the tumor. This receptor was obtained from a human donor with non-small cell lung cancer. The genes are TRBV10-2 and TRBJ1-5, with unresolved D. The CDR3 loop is CASSEFGGNQPQHF. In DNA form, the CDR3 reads TGCGCCAGCAGTGAGTTCGGGGGCAATCAGCCCCAGCATTTT.